The 22 T cell receptor beta chains listed next were all sequenced from one sample in a study of T-cell reconstitution after alpha-beta-depleted transplantation in children. Unique molecular identifiers were built into the TCRbeta library. TCRdb used MiXCR to reprocess the PCR reads, holding one entry per CDR3 protein. This sample has tens of thousands of distinct CDR3 sequences, with approximately 7.4% found just once. Specimen: PBMCs from the stem cell graft donor, collected from the stem cell graft. The receptors shown here come from a human donor who donated a stem cell graft to a child with acute lymphoblastic leukemia.

This clonotype was counted at least ten times. This chain uses TRBV29-1 with TRBJ1-6; maybe TRBD1 (5 bases). This CDR3 spans 13 amino acids. The germline V gene has CDR1 SQVTM and CDR2 ANQGSEA. The V gene lost 5 bases and the J gene lost 7 bases, with 12 bases spanning the gap. This CDR3 reads CSVQPGGNSPLHF. The CDR3 DNA sequence: TGCAGCGTTCAGCCTGGGGGGAATTCACCCCTCCACTTT.

This clonotype occurred many times. V and J are TRBV11-2 and TRBJ2-7; 9 bases fit TRBD2. The CDR3 sequence is 14 residues long. The germline CDR1 and CDR2 sequences are SGHAT and FQNNGV. V lost 5 bases, J lost 2 bases, and 4 bases stayed unmatched. Here the CDR3 reads CASSPLAGAYEQYF. The CDR3 DNA sequence: TGTGCCAGCAGCCCCTTAGCGGGAGCCTACGAGCAGTACTTC.

There are many counts of this clonotype. This chain uses TRBV10-3 with TRBJ2-3; 7 bases line up with TRBD2. CDR3 size: 16 residues. CDR1 and CDR2 from the germline V gene are ENHRY and SYGVKD. J lost 0 bases, V lost 0 bases, and 3 bases had no gene match. The CDR3 sequence is CAISESALASTDTQYF. The CDR3, as DNA: TGTGCCATCAGTGAGTCGGCACTAGCGAGCACAGATACGCAGTATTTT.

This clonotype appeared a few times. V usage is TRBV27 and J usage is TRBJ1-6; D is uncertain. The CDR3 has 13 residues. Trimming took off 6 bases at V and 7 bases at J, with 10 bases between the two ends. Looked up from germline, CDR1 is MNHEY and CDR2 is SMNVEV (reference sequence). This CDR3 reads CASRPWRNSPLHF. CDR3 bases: TGTGCCAGCAGGCCCTGGAGAAATTCACCCCTCCACTTT.

Many counts were recorded for this clonotype. The chain is built from TRBV12-3 or TRBV12-4 and TRBJ2-7; 7 positions match TRBD2. This CDR3 contains 14 residues. V shed 6 bases, J shed 3 bases, and the junction held 8 bases outside the gene matches. The CDR3 sequence: CASSLSGTGYEQYF. The CDR3 nucleotides read TGTGCCAGCAGCCTCAGCGGGACTGGCTACGAGCAGTACTTC.

At least ten counts were recorded for this clonotype. The CDR3 bases are TGCGCCAGCAGCTTGGGAGGCCGAGGGGCGAAACAAGAGACCCAGTACTTC. Encoded protein: CASSLGGRGAKQETQYF. The V call is TRBV5-1, the J call TRBJ2-5; D is tentatively TRBD1 or TRBD2 (5 bases each). Per germline, CDR1 SGHRS and CDR2 YFSETQ. Trimming stripped 0 bases from V and 2 bases from J, with 17 bases between. The CDR3 extends over 17 amino acids. Using reference TRBV5-1 and TRBJ2-5 for the parts outside the CDR3, the full variable domain is KAGVTQTPRYLIKTRGQQVTLSCSPISGHRSVSWYQQTPGQGLQFLFEYFSETQRNKGNFPGRFSGRQFSNSRSEMNVSTLELGDSALYLCASSLGGRGAKQETQYFGPGTRLLVL.

The gene calls are TRBV6-1 and TRBJ2-2; 7 bases are a match to TRBD2. V gave up 7 bases and J gave up 7 bases; unmatched junction bases: 12. Germline-derived CDR1 and CDR2 are MNHNS and SASEGT. The CDR3 covers 15 residues. This chain's CDR3 is CASTGGGRNFGELFF. The CDR3 DNA reads TGTGCCAGCACCGGGGGAGGGAGGAACTTCGGGGAGCTGTTTTTT.

This clonotype was detected only a few times. The chain is built from TRBV7-2 and TRBJ2-7, with D unresolved. The CDR3 consists of 12 residues. V lost 4 bases to trimming and J lost 2 bases, with 6 bases between them. Looked up from germline, CDR1 is SGHTA and CDR2 is FQGNSA. The CDR3 sequence is CASSSPAYEQYF. The CDR3 region has the DNA TGTGCCAGCAGCTCGCCCGCCTACGAGCAGTACTTC.

This clonotype has ten or more counts. The CDR3 region is CASSLGTSNTEAFF. CDR3 bases: TGTGCCAGCAGCTTGGGGACCTCGAACACTGAAGCTTTCTTT. The gene calls are TRBV28 and TRBJ1-1; D possibly corresponds to TRBD1 (5 bases). V lost 6 bases and J lost 1, with 12 bases in between. CDR1 is MDHEN and CDR2 is SYDVKM in the germline V gene. CDR3 length: 14 residues. The variable domain in full, with the rest retrieved from reference TRBV28 and TRBJ1-1, is DVKVTQSSRYLVKRTGEKVFLECVQDMDHENMFWYRQDPGLGLRLIYFSYDVKMKEKGDIPEGYSVSREKKERFSLILESASTNQTSMYLCASSLGTSNTEAFFGQGTRLTVV.

This clonotype has just a few counts. V and J are TRBV9 and TRBJ2-7; D gene uncertain. Trimming cost V 5 bases and J 2 bases, with 11 bases left between them. The CDR3 is 13 amino acids. In germline, CDR1 is SGDLS, CDR2 YYNGEE. CDR3 region: CASSDNRAYEQYF. In nucleotides, the CDR3 is TGTGCCAGCAGTGATAACAGAGCCTACGAGCAGTACTTC.

In this sample, this clonotype turned up a few times. The CDR3 region is CASRGLTRDGYTF. In DNA, the CDR3 is TGTGCCAGTAGGGGCCTGACGAGGGATGGCTACACCTTC. This sequence joins TRBV6-1 and TRBJ1-2; D might be TRBD1 (5 bases). Between the trimmed V and J ends, which lost 9 bases and 6 bases, there was a span of 17 bases. CDR1 is MNHNS, CDR2 SASEGT, per germline. The CDR3 covers 13 residues.

The J gene is TRBJ1-5, the V gene TRBV4-2; 7 nucleotides match TRBD1. The CDR3 loop spans 18 amino acids. Per germline, CDR1 LGHNA and CDR2 YNFKEQ. Trimming at V came to 1 base and at J to 0 bases, leaving 9 bases not matched to a gene. CDR3 residues: CASSQVGTELNSNQPQHF. CDR3 DNA sequence: TGTGCCAGCAGCCAAGTTGGGACAGAACTAAATAGCAATCAGCCCCAGCATTTT.

The rearrangement uses TRBV7-9 and TRBJ2-6; TRBD1 agrees at 8 bases. There are 16 residues in the CDR3. CDR1 and CDR2 from the germline V gene are SEHNR and FQNEAQ (reference sequence). With V trimmed by 4 bases and J by 12 bases, 14 bases remained unmatched. In nucleotides, the CDR3 is TGTGCCAGCAGCTCAGGACAGGGTTACGAACCCCCCGTCCTGACTTTC. Protein: CASSSGQGYEPPVLTF.

The genes are TRBV25-1 and TRBJ2-5, with no clear D. Germline values: CDR1 MGHDK, CDR2 SYGVNS. Trimming pared 3 bases from V and 5 bases from J, leaving 7 bases between. This CDR3 contains 12 residues. CDR3 nucleotide sequence: TGTGCCAGCAGTGAGCCTGGGGAGACCCAGTACTTC. Its translation is CASSEPGETQYF.

Many counts were recorded for this clonotype. The CDR3 loop is CASSPGQGPSYEQYF. DNA for the CDR3: TGCGCCAGCAGCCCCGGACAGGGGCCTTCCTACGAGCAGTACTTC. The V and J genes are TRBV4-1 and TRBJ2-7; 9 positions agree with TRBD1. The V gene end was trimmed by 4 bases and the J gene end by 1 base; junction bases not matched to a gene: 5. The CDR3 runs to 15 residues. Germline lookup yields CDR1 MGHRA and CDR2 YSYEKL.

This clonotype was seen many times. This chain joins TRBV7-8 and TRBJ2-7, with D possibly matching TRBD1 (5 bases). The CDR3 runs 11 residues. CDR1 and CDR2 (germline): SGHVS, FQNEAQ. Trimming cost V 4 bases and J 5 bases, with 6 bases left between them. The CDR3 DNA reads TGTGCCAGCAGCTCGGACAACGAGCAGTACTTC. Translation gives CASSSDNEQYF.

This clonotype appeared a few times. The chain combines TRBV5-4 with TRBJ1-1, with 9 bases identical to TRBD1. CDR1 SGHNT and CDR2 YYREEE come from the germline V gene (reference sequence). The J segment lost 5 bases and the V segment lost 4 bases, leaving 6 bases of the junction unmatched. CDR3 length: 14 amino acids. CDR3 DNA sequence: TGTGCCAGCAGCGGAACAGGGGGCGGGACTGAAGCTTTCTTT. It yields the protein CASSGTGGGTEAFF. Combining the CDR3 with reference TRBV5-4 and TRBJ1-1 gives the whole variable domain ETGVTQSPTHLIKTRGQQVTLRCSSQSGHNTVSWYQQALGQGPQFIFQYYREEENGRGNFPPRFSGLQFPNYSSELNVNALELDDSALYLCASSGTGGGTEAFFGQGTRLTVV.

This clonotype was seen many times. The chain links TRBV5-1 to TRBJ2-1, with D perhaps matching TRBD2 (6 bases). The CDR3 contains 14 residues. CDR1 and CDR2 from the germline V gene are SGHRS and YFSETQ. The germline V and J ends were trimmed by 3 bases and 8 bases, with 15 bases remaining between them. This CDR3 is CASSSSVVGDEQFF. CDR3 coding DNA: TGCGCCAGCAGCTCTAGCGTGGTGGGGGATGAGCAGTTCTTC.

The sample holds many counts of this clonotype. The V and J genes are TRBV7-3 and TRBJ2-2; 7 positions match TRBD1. The CDR3 is made up of 16 amino acids. The V and J ends lost 2 bases and 4 bases, in that order; junction bases with no gene match: 7. CDR1 and CDR2 (germline): SGHTA, FQGTGA. The CDR3 is CASSLHGGQLTGELFF. For the CDR3, the DNA is TGTGCCAGCAGCTTACATGGGGGACAGCTCACCGGGGAGCTGTTTTTT.

This clonotype was seen many times. The rearrangement uses TRBV29-1 and TRBJ2-7, with a weak D call TRBD2 (5 bases). Trimming shortened V by 1 base and J by 2 bases, and 9 bases separated the two germline ends. The CDR3 totals 13 residues. Germline V gene sequence: CDR1 SQVTM, CDR2 ANQGSEA. CDR3 bases: TGCAGCGTTGAAGGGACTGCGCCCTACGAGCAGTACTTC. Residues: CSVEGTAPYEQYF.

This clonotype occurred many times. The chain uses TRBV24-1 and TRBJ1-2; D may be TRBD1 (5 bases). The CDR3 consists of 13 residues. The germline gives CDR1 KGHDR, CDR2 SFDVKD. The V end was cut by 7 bases, the J end by 6 bases, with 14 bases between. The CDR3 is CATRGDPGNGYTF. In DNA form, the CDR3 reads TGTGCCACCAGAGGGGACCCTGGGAATGGCTACACCTTC.

This clonotype was seen only a few times. V usage is TRBV18 and J usage is TRBJ1-6, with D perhaps TRBD1 (5 bases). The CDR3 is made up of 14 amino acids. Germline values: CDR1 KGHSH, CDR2 LQKENI. Trimming stripped 6 bases from V and 8 bases from J, with 14 bases between. This CDR3 is CASSDTAGHSPLHF. In DNA form, the CDR3 reads TGTGCCAGCTCGGATACAGCAGGGCATTCACCCCTCCACTTT.